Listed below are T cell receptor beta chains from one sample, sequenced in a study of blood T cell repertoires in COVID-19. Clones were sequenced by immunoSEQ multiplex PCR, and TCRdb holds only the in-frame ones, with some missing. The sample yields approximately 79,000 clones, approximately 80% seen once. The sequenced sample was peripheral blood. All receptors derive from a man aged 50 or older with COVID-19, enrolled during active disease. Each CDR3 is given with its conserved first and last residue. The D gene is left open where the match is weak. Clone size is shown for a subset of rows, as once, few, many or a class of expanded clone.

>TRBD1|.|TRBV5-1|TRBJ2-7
TGCGCCAGCACCCCCCTTGGGACAGGTCTCTCCCCGTACGAGCAGTACTTC
CASTPLGTGLSPYEQYF
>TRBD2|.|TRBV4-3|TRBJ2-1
TGCGCCAGCAGCCAAGATCGGGGGGAAGAGCAGTTCTTC
CASSQDRGEEQFF
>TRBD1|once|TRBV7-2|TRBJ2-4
TGTGCCAGCAGCTTATGGGGTCGGGACAGTCAAAAAAACATTCAGTACTTC
CASSLWGRDSQKNIQYF
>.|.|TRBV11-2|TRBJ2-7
TGTGCCAGCAGCTTAGATGGCGGACAAATGATTTCCTACGAGCAGTACTTC
CASSLDGGQMISYEQYF
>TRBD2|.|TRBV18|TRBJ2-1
TGTGCCAGCTCGCCTGGGACTAGCGGCTCCTACAATGAGCAGTTCTTC
CASSPGTSGSYNEQFF
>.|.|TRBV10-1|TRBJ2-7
TGCGCCAGCAGTGACTGGTCTACCCGTTCCTACGAGCAGTACTTC
CASSDWSTRSYEQYF
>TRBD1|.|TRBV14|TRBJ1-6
TGTGCCAGCAGCCAGGTACAGGGGAAGAGCTCACCCCTCCACTTT
CASSQVQGKSSPLHF
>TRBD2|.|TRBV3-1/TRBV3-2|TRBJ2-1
TGTGCCAGCAGCCGCGGGGGGGGTTCTGCCAATGAGCAGTTCTTC
CASSRGGGSANEQFF
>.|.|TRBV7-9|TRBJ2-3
TGTGCCAGCAGCTTAGCTGGGCCAGATACGCAGTATTTT
CASSLAGPDTQYF
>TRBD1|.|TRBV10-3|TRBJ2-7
TGTGCCATCAGCGGACAGGGAATCTACGAGCAGTACTTC
CAISGQGIYEQYF
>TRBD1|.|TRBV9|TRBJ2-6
TGTGCCAGCAGCGTAGCTACGGCCAGGGGGATATCTGGGGCCAACGTCCTGACTTTC
CASSVATARGISGANVLTF
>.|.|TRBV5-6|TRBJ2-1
TGTGCCAGCAGCCCCCGCCCATCTGGCGGAAGGGAGCAGTTCTTC
CASSPRPSGGREQFF
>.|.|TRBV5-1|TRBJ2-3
TGCGCCAGCAGCTTGGGAGGAGGGACGCAGTATTTT
CASSLGGGTQYF
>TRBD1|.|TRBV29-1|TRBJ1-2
TGCAGCGTCCGGACAGGGGGAGGCTATGGCTACACCTTC
CSVRTGGGYGYTF
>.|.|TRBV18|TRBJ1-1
TGTGCCAGCTCAGGTCAGGGGAACACTGAAGCTTTCTTT
CASSGQGNTEAFF
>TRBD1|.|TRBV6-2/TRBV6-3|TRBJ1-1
TGTGCCAGCAGTCCCCAGACAGGGAGAGCTTTCTTT
CASSPQTGRAFF
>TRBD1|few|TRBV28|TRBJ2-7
TGTGCCAGCAGGAGGACAGGGAGCTCCTACGAGCAGTACTTC
CASRRTGSSYEQYF
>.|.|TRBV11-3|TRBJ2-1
TGTGCCAGCAGCCCCGGGGTCCTCACCTACAATGAGCAGTTCTTC
CASSPGVLTYNEQFF
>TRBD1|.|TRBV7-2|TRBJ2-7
TGTGCCAGCAGCTTAGCCGGGACAGCCTACGAGCAGTACTTC
CASSLAGTAYEQYF
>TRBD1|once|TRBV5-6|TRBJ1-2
TGTGCCAGCAGCCCCCGGGACAGGGGCTTCTATGGCTACACCTTC
CASSPRDRGFYGYTF
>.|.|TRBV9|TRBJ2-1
TGTGCCAGCAGCGTGGGGGGTGAGCAGTTCTTC
CASSVGGEQFF
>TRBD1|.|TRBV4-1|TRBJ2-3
TGCGCCAGCAGCCAAGCCGGGACAGGGGGCACAGATACGCAGTATTTT
CASSQAGTGGTDTQYF
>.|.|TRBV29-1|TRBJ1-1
TGCAGCGCCCAATTGAACACTGAAGCTTTCTTT
CSAQLNTEAFF
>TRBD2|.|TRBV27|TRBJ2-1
TGTGCCAGCAGTTTATCACTAGCGATAGACAATGAGCAGTTCTTC
CASSLSLAIDNEQFF
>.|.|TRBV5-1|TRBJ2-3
TGCGCCAGCAGCCTGAGCGGATCTCCCACAGATACGCAGTATTTT
CASSLSGSPTDTQYF
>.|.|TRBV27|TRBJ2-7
TGTGCCAGCAGTCCCCCCGGGCGGGACAGCTCCTACGAGCAGTACTTC
CASSPPGRDSSYEQYF
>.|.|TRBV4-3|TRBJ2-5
TGCGCCAGCAGCCAAGAAATCTCGTCCGGGGAGACCCAGTACTTC
CASSQEISSGETQYF
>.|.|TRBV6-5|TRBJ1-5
TGTGCCAGCAGTTCGGAGGGTAGCAATCAGCCCCAGCATTTT
CASSSEGSNQPQHF
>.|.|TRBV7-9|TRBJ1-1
TGTGCCAGCAGCCCGGGACATACGAACACTGAAGCTTTCTTT
CASSPGHTNTEAFF
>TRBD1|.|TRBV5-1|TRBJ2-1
TGCGCCAGCAGCTTGGGGCCTACAGGGGTTGGGCGATACAATGAGCAGTTCTTC
CASSLGPTGVGRYNEQFF
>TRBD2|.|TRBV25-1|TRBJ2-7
TGTGCCAGCAGTGAAGCTAGCGGGATTTACGAGCAGTACTTC
CASSEASGIYEQYF
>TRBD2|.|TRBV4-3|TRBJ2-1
TGCGCCAGCAGCCACCAACTAGCGGGAGATTACAATGAGCAGTTCTTC
CASSHQLAGDYNEQFF
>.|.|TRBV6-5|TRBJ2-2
TGTGCCAGCAGTTACATGAGGAACACCGGGGAGCTGTTTTTT
CASSYMRNTGELFF
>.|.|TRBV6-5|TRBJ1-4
TGTGCCAGCAGTAGGACGGACTCTAATGAAAAACTGTTTTTT
CASSRTDSNEKLFF
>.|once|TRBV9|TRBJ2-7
TGTGCCAGCAGCACCCGCCCCCAGGACTCCTACGAGCAGTACTTC
CASSTRPQDSYEQYF
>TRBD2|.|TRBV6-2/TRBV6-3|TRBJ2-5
TGTGCCAGCAGTTACGTGGCGGGAGGGCCGGGGACCCAGTACTTC
CASSYVAGGPGTQYF
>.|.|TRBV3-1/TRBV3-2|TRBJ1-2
TGTGCCAGCAGCCCCCATCGGGGAGGGATAGGTTCTGGCTACACCTTC
CASSPHRGGIGSGYTF
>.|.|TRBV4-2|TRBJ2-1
TGTGCCAGCAGCCAAGGAGTGGCGGAGATCTACAATGAGCAGTTCTTC
CASSQGVAEIYNEQFF
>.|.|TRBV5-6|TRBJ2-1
TGTGCCAGCACCCCTAACCCGGCGGGTTACAATGAGCAGTTCTTC
CASTPNPAGYNEQFF
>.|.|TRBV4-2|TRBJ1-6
TGTGCCAGCAGCCAAGGGCAGGGTGGGATTTCACCCCTCCACTTT
CASSQGQGGISPLHF
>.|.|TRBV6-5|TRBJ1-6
TGTGCCAGCAGCAATCTTCAGGCTTCACCCCTCCACTTT
CASSNLQASPLHF
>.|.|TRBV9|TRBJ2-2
TGTGCCAGCAGCGTAGCTACCAGCGGAGGGCCTTCCGGGGAGCTGTTTTTT
CASSVATSGGPSGELFF
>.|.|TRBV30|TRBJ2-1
TGTGCCTGGGATGACTCGAGCTCCTACAATGAGCAGTTCTTC
CAWDDSSSYNEQFF
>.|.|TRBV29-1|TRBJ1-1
TGCAGCTCTCAAACCACAGTGAACACTGAAGCTTTCTTT
CSSQTTVNTEAFF
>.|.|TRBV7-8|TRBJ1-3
TGTGCCAGCAGCCGCGCAGGCGTTTCTGGAAACACCATATATTTT
CASSRAGVSGNTIYF
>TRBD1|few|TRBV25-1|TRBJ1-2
TGTGCCAGCACCCCATCAGGGACAGGGTTGGGCTACACCTTC
CASTPSGTGLGYTF
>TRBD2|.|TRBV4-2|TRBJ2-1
TGTGCCAGCAGCCATACAACCGGGACTAGCGGCTCCAATGAGCAGTTCTTC
CASSHTTGTSGSNEQFF